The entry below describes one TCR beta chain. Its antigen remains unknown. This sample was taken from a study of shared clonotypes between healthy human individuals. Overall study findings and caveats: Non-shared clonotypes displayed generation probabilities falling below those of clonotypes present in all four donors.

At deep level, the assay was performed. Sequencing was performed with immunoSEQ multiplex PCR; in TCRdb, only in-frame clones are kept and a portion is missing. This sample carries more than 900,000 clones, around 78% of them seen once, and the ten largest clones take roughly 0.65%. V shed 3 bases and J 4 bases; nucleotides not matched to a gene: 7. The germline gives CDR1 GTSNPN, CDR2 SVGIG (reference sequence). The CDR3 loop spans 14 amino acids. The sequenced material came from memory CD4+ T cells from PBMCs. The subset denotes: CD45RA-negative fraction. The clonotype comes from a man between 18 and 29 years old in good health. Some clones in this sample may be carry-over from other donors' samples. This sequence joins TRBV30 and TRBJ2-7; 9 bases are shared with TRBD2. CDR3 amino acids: CAWRDSGSRYEQYF. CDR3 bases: TGTGCCTGGAGGGATAGCGGGAGTCGGTACGAGCAGTACTTC.